This is a list of T cell receptor beta chains from one sample in a study of CD8 T cells in ankylosing spondylitis. TCRdb re-derived calls from the 5' RACE reads in MiXCR, one entry per CDR3 protein. The profile shows 350,000 to 550,000 distinct CDR3 sequences, 25% to 30% of them singletons. What was sequenced was blood, either unsorted or a sorted T cell fraction (not recorded which). The receptors derive from a male donor with ankylosing spondylitis. The CDR3 runs from the conserved cysteine through the conserved F or W. The order of the fields is D gene, V gene, clone size, J gene, CDR3 DNA, CDR3 protein. The D gene is left open where the match is weak. Some rows mark clone size as missing; the rest say once, few, many or name a class of expanded clone.

TRBD2,TRBV7-2,few,TRBJ2-1,TGTGCCAGCAGCTTAGGAGCAGCGGGAGGGCCTGAGCAGTTCTTC,CASSLGAAGGPEQFF
NA,TRBV5-1,many,TRBJ1-1,TGCGCCAGCAGCTTGTGGCAGAACACTGAAGCTTTCTTT,CASSLWQNTEAFF
NA,TRBV18,NA,TRBJ2-5,TGTGCCAGCTCACCCCCTTCCAGGCCCCAAGAGACCCAGTACTTC,CASSPPSRPQETQYF
NA,TRBV6-1,NA,TRBJ1-1,TGTGCCAGCAGGAGGGGGGGAAATTCTGAAGCTTTCTTT,CASRRGGNSEAFF
NA,TRBV2,NA,TRBJ2-5,TGTGCCAGCAGTGAAAGTAACAGGGTAGAGACCCAGTACTTC,CASSESNRVETQYF
NA,TRBV5-1,NA,TRBJ2-5,TGCGCCAGCAGCTTCTCCGGGACCCCTGGGGAGACCCAGTACTTC,CASSFSGTPGETQYF
TRBD2,TRBV20-1,few,TRBJ2-3,TGCAGTGCTCAGAGGCCTAGCGGGAGGGCAGATACGCAGTATTTT,CSAQRPSGRADTQYF
NA,TRBV10-3,few,TRBJ1-4,TGTGCCATCAGGAGGGGGGACGAAAAACTGTTTTTT,CAIRRGDEKLFF
NA,TRBV6-2/TRBV6-3,once,TRBJ1-5,TGTGCCAGCAGCCTCCTGGGGGGAGGTGGCAATCAGCCCCAGCATTTT,CASSLLGGGGNQPQHF
TRBD2,TRBV12-3/TRBV12-4,NA,TRBJ2-1,TGTGCCAGCAGTTTAGAGGTGGGCGGGAGCTCCTACAATGAGCAGTTCTTC,CASSLEVGGSSYNEQFF
NA,TRBV12-3/TRBV12-4,few,TRBJ1-1,TGTGCCAGCAGTTCCCTTCAGGGGCGGAATGAAGCTTTCTTT,CASSSLQGRNEAFF
TRBD2,TRBV20-1,few,TRBJ2-1,TGCAGTGCTCGACCTCATAGCGGGAGTTCCTACAATGAGCAGTTCTTC,CSARPHSGSSYNEQFF
NA,TRBV7-6,NA,TRBJ1-1,TGTGCCAGCAGCTTTCGACACATGACTGAAGCTTTCTTT,CASSFRHMTEAFF
NA,TRBV2,NA,TRBJ1-4,TGTGCCAGCAGTGAATCCCCGAGAGGCGCAACTAATGAAAAACTGTTTTTT,CASSESPRGATNEKLFF
TRBD1,TRBV20-1,NA,TRBJ1-5,TGCAGTGCTGCATCCATGGGACAGAAGAATCAGCCCCAGCATTTT,CSAASMGQKNQPQHF
NA,TRBV27,few,TRBJ2-3,TGTGCCAGCAGCTGGACAGACCCAACAGATACGCAGTATTTT,CASSWTDPTDTQYF
TRBD1,TRBV7-6,few,TRBJ1-6,TGTGCCAGCAGCCCCAGGGGGCGAAATTCACCCCTCCACTTT,CASSPRGRNSPLHF
TRBD1,TRBV11-3,few,TRBJ2-2,TGTGCCAGCACCCTCGGGACAGCGAACACCGGGGAGCTGTTTTTT,CASTLGTANTGELFF
TRBD1,TRBV5-1,many,TRBJ1-1,TGCGCCAGCAGCTACCGGGACAGGAACACTGAAGCTTTCTTT,CASSYRDRNTEAFF
NA,TRBV6-1,NA,TRBJ1-4,TGTGCCAGCAGTCTAGGGGGAGGTGAAAAACTGTTTTTT,CASSLGGGEKLFF
NA,TRBV4-1,few,TRBJ2-1,TGCGCCAGCAGTTTCATAGCGGAGGCCTACAATGAGCAGTTCTTC,CASSFIAEAYNEQFF
NA,TRBV12-3/TRBV12-4,NA,TRBJ1-6,TGTGCCAGCAGTTTTCGGCAAAGGAGTTCACCCCTCCACTTT,CASSFRQRSSPLHF
TRBD1,TRBV4-1,few,TRBJ2-6,TGCGCCAGCAGCTATAACAGGGGGCGCGCGTCTGGGGCCAACGTCCTGACTTTC,CASSYNRGRASGANVLTF
TRBD2,TRBV5-1,few,TRBJ2-1,TGCGCCAGCAGCTTGGAGGGACTAGCGTCACCTGGGAATGAGCAGTTCTTC,CASSLEGLASPGNEQFF
NA,TRBV7-9,NA,TRBJ2-5,TGTGCCAGCAGCTTAGTACCGGGGAACCAAGAGACCCAGTACTTC,CASSLVPGNQETQYF
NA,TRBV2,NA,TRBJ2-3,TGTGCCAGCAGTGAAGATGTAAGGCCCACAGATACGCAGTATTTT,CASSEDVRPTDTQYF
NA,TRBV7-9,NA,TRBJ1-1,TGTGCCAGCAGTCTGGGTGTCGGGGCTTTCTTT,CASSLGVGAFF
TRBD2,TRBV7-8,few,TRBJ2-5,TGTGCCAGCTGGGGACTAGCGGGACCGAAGACCCAGTACTTC,CASWGLAGPKTQYF
TRBD2,TRBV10-3,NA,TRBJ2-1,TGTGCCATCAGACCCACTAGCGGGAGGGACAATGAGCAGTTCTTC,CAIRPTSGRDNEQFF